Given below is one T cell receptor (beta chain) in context. The V and J ends lost 5 bases and 5 bases, in that order; junction bases with no gene match: 5. The CDR3 has 14 residues. Germline lookup yields CDR1 SGHDT and CDR2 YYEEEE. These data belong to a study of liver allograft versus peripheral blood T cells. Across the study: Liver transplant recipients had T cell receptor repertoires compared between transplanted liver and peripheral blood.

A single record per CDR3 protein comes from TCRdb applying MiXCR to the reads. The sample includes more than 8,500 distinct CDR3 sequences, 25% to 30% of them seen just once. The clonotype was recovered from a human patient who had a liver transplant. Some of the T cells might come from the graft donor. The chain has TRBV5-6 and TRBJ2-2; 8 bases fit TRBD1. The CDR3 loop is CASRQGEYTGELFF. CDR3 DNA: TGTGCCAGCAGACAGGGGGAATATACCGGGGAGCTGTTTTTT.